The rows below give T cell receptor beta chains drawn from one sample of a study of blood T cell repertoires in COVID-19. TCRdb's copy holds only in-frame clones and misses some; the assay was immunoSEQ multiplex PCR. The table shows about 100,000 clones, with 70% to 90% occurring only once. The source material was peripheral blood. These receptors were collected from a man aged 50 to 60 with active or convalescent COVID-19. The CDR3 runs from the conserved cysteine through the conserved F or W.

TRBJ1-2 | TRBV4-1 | CASSRTGGMSYGYTF
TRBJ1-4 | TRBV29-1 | CSVSQSTNEKLFF
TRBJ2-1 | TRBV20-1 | CSASQQAGGYNEQFF
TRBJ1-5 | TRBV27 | CASSLVGLNQPQHF
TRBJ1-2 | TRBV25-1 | CASSGPDGYTF
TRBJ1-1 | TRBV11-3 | CASSLDLSSGAEAFF
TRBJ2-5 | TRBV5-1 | CASSPTGQGRETQYF
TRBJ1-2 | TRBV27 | CASRKGAHYGYTF
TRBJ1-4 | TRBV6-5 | CASSPGSAFEKLFF
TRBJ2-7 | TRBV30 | CAWGDSSERYF
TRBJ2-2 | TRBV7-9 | CAPSPAGGDTGELFF
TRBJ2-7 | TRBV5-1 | CASSLQAGRAYEQYF
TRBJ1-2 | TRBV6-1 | CASSEPGSANYGYTF
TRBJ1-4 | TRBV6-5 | CASSRKGLTNEKLFF
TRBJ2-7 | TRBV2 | CASSADRDYEQYF
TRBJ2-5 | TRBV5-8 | CASSLEASGRAAQETQYF
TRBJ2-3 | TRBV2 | CASRGLVSTDTQYF
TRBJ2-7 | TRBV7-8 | CASSPLGGSEYSYEQYF
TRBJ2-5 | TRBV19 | CASSIGTSGRGQETQYF
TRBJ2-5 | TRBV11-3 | CASSSPNRGETQYF
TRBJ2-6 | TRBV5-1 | CASSFSTGSSGANVLTF
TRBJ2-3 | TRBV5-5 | CASSLLAGGLPDTQYF
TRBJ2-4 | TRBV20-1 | CSARVQDIQYF